The text below deals with one T cell receptor (beta chain). Antigen unknown. Exclusion applied to patients with autoimmune disease history or systemic immunosuppression. The table came from immunoSEQ multiplex PCR; TCRdb's copy has only in-frame clones and leaves some out. This table has 45,000 to 65,000 clones, 65% to 90% appearing once. This specimen belongs to a study of OX40 agonist ivuxolimab in advanced cancers. Background on the study: There were three patients with partial responses, one having hepatocellular carcinoma and two cutaneous melanoma. Study-wide points: There was clonal expansion of CD4+ and CD8+ blood T cells by week 6 at 0.1 to 3.0 mg/kg.

Germline assignment: CDR1 SNHLY and CDR2 FYNNEI. V was shortened by 5 bases and J by 7 bases, with 11 bases between the two germline ends. The CDR3 contains 13 residues. This clonotype originated in an adult with an advanced solid tumor such as melanoma, head and neck, liver or kidney cancer. The chain carries TRBV2 and TRBJ2-2; no clear D gene. The input for sequencing was CD4+ or CD8+ T cells sorted from blood, taken in a trial of the OX40 agonist ivuxolimab. The CDR3 here is CASSQRGDGELFF. CDR3 nucleotide sequence: TGTGCCAGCAGTCAACGTGGGGACGGGGAGCTGTTTTTT. Full variable domain (rest looked up from reference TRBV2 and TRBJ2-2): EPEVTQTPSHQVTQMGQEVILRCVPISNHLYFYWYRQILGQKVEFLVSFYNNEISEKSEIFDDQFSVERPDGSNFTLKIRSTKLEDSAMYFCASSQRGDGELFFGEGSRLTVL.